The 32 T cell receptor beta chains below all came from one sample that was sequenced in a study of T-cell reconstitution after alpha-beta-depleted transplantation in children. A library of TCRbeta sequences, prepared with unique molecular identifiers, was generated. TCRdb reprocessed the PCR reads via MiXCR and lists one record per CDR3 protein. The sample lists 450,000 to 700,000 distinct CDR3 sequences; 27% were seen once. Sequences were derived from PBMCs, sampled before TCRalphabeta/CD19-depleted stem cell transplant. Receptor source: a boy in the first two years of life with Wiskott-Aldrich syndrome, due to receive a stem cell transplant.

This clonotype occurred a few times. The chain recombines TRBV2 with TRBJ2-2; D may be TRBD2 (6 bases). Per the germline V gene, CDR1 is SNHLY and CDR2 is FYNNEI. The CDR3 totals 12 residues. V was trimmed by 8 bases and J by 7 bases, leaving 11 bases between them. CDR3 residues: CASGTGSGELFF. The CDR3, as DNA: TGTGCCAGCGGGACTGGCAGCGGGGAGCTGTTTTTT.

The chain carries TRBV15 and TRBJ2-2; D remains unclear. The germline CDR1 and CDR2 sequences are LNHNV and YYDKDF (reference sequence). The CDR3 runs 14 residues. Trimming left V 2 bases short and J 6 bases short, with 10 bases between. The CDR3 nucleotides are TGTGCCACCAGCAGATCCGTTCAGCCCGGGGAGCTGTTTTTT. Its translation: CATSRSVQPGELFF.

There are a few counts of this clonotype. The chain employs TRBV21-1 and TRBJ1-1. TRBV21-1 constitutes a pseudogene. The CDR3 runs to 12 residues. The CDR3 region has the DNA TGTGCCAGACCGTCCTTGAACACTGAAGCTTTCTTT. Its translation: CARPSLNTEAFF.

The V and J genes are TRBV20-1 and TRBJ1-1; D may be TRBD1 (6 bases). The CDR3 has 12 residues. The germline V gene has CDR1 DFQATT and CDR2 SNEGSKA (reference sequence). Trimming pared 6 bases from V and 6 bases from J, leaving 14 bases between. CDR3 sequence reads: CSAARGVPEAFF. The CDR3 DNA reads as TGCAGTGCCGCGAGGGGGGTTCCTGAAGCTTTCTTT.

This clonotype was seen a handful of times. The chain is built from TRBV5-5 and TRBJ1-4, with a tentative D call TRBD1 (6 bases). The germline gives CDR1 SGHKS, CDR2 YYEKEE (reference sequence). V was shortened by 0 bases and J by 2 bases, with 11 bases between the two germline ends. This CDR3 has 16 amino acids. CDR3 sequence reads: CASSLDQGRTNEKLFF. As DNA, the CDR3 is TGTGCCAGCAGCTTGGACCAGGGGCGGACTAATGAAAAACTGTTTTTT.

The chain couples TRBV20-1 to TRBJ1-2; maybe TRBD1 (6 bases). This CDR3 is built from 17 residues. Germline V gene lookup returns CDR1 DFQATT and CDR2 SNEGSKA (reference sequence). Trimming stripped 4 bases from V and 3 bases from J, with 24 bases between. DNA of the CDR3: TGCAGTGCTATAGCTTCCGTTTCAGGGGCCGCCCACTATGGCTACACCTTC. This gives the protein CSAIASVSGAAHYGYTF.

This clonotype was found a few times. The CDR3: CASSSPSQGARTEAFF. CDR3 bases: TGTGCCAGCAGTTCCCCCTCGCAGGGGGCTCGGACTGAAGCTTTCTTT. The chain has TRBV28 and TRBJ1-1; 8 bases are a match to TRBD1. V shed 4 bases and J 5 bases; nucleotides not matched to a gene: 12. Germline CDR1 MDHEN, CDR2 SYDVKM. The CDR3 extends over 16 amino acids.

This clonotype turned up a few times. J is TRBJ2-7 and V is TRBV5-1; D might be TRBD2 (5 bases). The CDR3 runs to 14 residues. Germline-derived CDR1 and CDR2 are SGHRS and YFSETQ. V was cut by 4 bases and J by 1 base, with 12 bases left in between. Here the CDR3 DNA reads TGCGCCAGCAGCATCGGGGTGGGATCCTACGAGCAGTACTTC. It yields the protein CASSIGVGSYEQYF.

Comment on this clonotype: One junction end does not reproduce the germline sequence, and a read error may be involved. The chain uses TRBV6-5 and TRBJ1-3, with TRBD1 matching 8 bases. Germline CDR1 and CDR2: MNHEY and SVGAGI. The CDR3 runs 14 residues. CDR3 amino acids: CASNYRGAGNTIYF. CDR3 in DNA: TGTGCCAGCAATTACAGGGGGGCTGGAAACACCATATATTTT.

This clonotype was counted between two and nine times. This chain uses TRBV2 with TRBJ1-1; a weak D match, TRBD1 (6 bases). The CDR3 runs to 12 residues. Germline CDR1 is SNHLY and CDR2 is FYNNEI. The V end was cut by 6 bases, the J end by 6 bases, with 11 bases between. This chain's CDR3 is CASRDRQAEAFF. CDR3 DNA: TGTGCCAGCAGAGATAGACAGGCTGAAGCTTTCTTT.

The chain has TRBV20-1 and TRBJ2-1; D is ambiguous. The CDR3 totals 14 residues. With 5 bases removed from V and 5 bases from J, the gap between germline ends came to 16 bases. CDR1 and CDR2 (germline): DFQATT, SNEGSKA (reference sequence). The DNA for the CDR3 is TGCAGTGCTTTAGGTTGGCAGTACGACAATGAGCAGTTCTTC. Translation: CSALGWQYDNEQFF.

Written as DNA, the CDR3 is TGCAGTGCTAGAGATGCGGGACTAGCGGGTGATGAGCAGTTCTTC. It translates to CSARDAGLAGDEQFF. This chain uses TRBV20-1 with TRBJ2-1; TRBD2 matches 12 bases. Germline V gene data show CDR1 as DFQATT and CDR2 as SNEGSKA (reference sequence). This CDR3 has 15 amino acids. J was trimmed by 8 bases and V by 0 bases; bases with no gene match: 5.

This clonotype was counted a few times. The chain joins TRBV7-8 to TRBJ2-7; unclear D gene. CDR1 SGHVS and CDR2 FQNEAQ come from the germline V gene. V lost 2 bases, J lost 2 bases, and 10 bases lay in between. The CDR3 contains 14 residues. The CDR3 here is CASSLQSSAYEQYF. The CDR3 DNA is TGTGCCAGCAGCTTACAGTCATCCGCCTACGAGCAGTACTTC. The variable domain in full, with the rest retrieved from reference TRBV7-8 and TRBJ2-7, is GAGVSQSPRYKVAKRGQDVALRCDPISGHVSLFWYQQALGQGPEFLTYFQNEAQLDKSGLPSDRFFAERPEGSVSTLKIQRTQQEDSAVYLCASSLQSSAYEQYFGPGTRLTVT.

The chain employs TRBV28 and TRBJ2-1; D remains ambiguous. Germline V gives CDR1 MDHEN, CDR2 SYDVKM. Trimming left V 6 bases short and J 7 bases short, with 16 bases between. The CDR3 totals 14 residues. The CDR3 DNA reads TGTGCCAGCAGGTTTTCCCGCGCTACAAATGAGCAGTTCTTC. It yields the protein CASRFSRATNEQFF.

This chain joins TRBV6-5 and TRBJ2-1, with TRBD2 matching 8 bases. The CDR3 covers 16 residues. Germline V CDR1 and CDR2: MNHEY, SVGAGI. V dropped 0 bases and J dropped 2; count of bases not matched to a gene: 3. The CDR3 DNA follows: TGTGCCAGCAGTTACTCTGCAGCGGGGGCCTACAATGAGCAGTTCTTC. It specifies CASSYSAAGAYNEQFF.

This chain joins TRBV14 and TRBJ2-7; no clear D gene. The length of the CDR3 is 14 residues. V dropped 2 bases and J dropped 1 base, with 9 bases sitting between them. In germline, CDR1 is SGHDN, CDR2 FVKESK. In DNA, the CDR3 is TGTGCCAGCAGCCAAAATGTACGGTCCTACGAGCAGTACTTC. Translation: CASSQNVRSYEQYF.

V and J are TRBV24-1 and TRBJ2-7; D might be TRBD1 (5 bases). The V gene lost 9 bases and the J gene lost 3 bases, with 14 bases spanning the gap. CDR3 length equals 13 residues. CDR1 KGHDR and CDR2 SFDVKD come from the germline V gene. The CDR3 here is CATQGKGNYEQYF. CDR3 in DNA: TGTGCCACCCAGGGTAAGGGGAACTACGAGCAGTACTTC.

This chain connects TRBV20-1 to TRBJ2-1; 9 bases line up with TRBD2. Germline values: CDR1 DFQATT, CDR2 SNEGSKA (reference sequence). This CDR3 contains 16 residues. V trimming: 2 bases; J trimming: 2 bases; junction bases outside the gene matches: 7. The CDR3 region is CSARTVAGVPYNEQFF. CDR3 nucleotide sequence: TGCAGTGCTAGAACAGTAGCGGGAGTCCCCTACAATGAGCAGTTCTTC.

V gene TRBV27 combines with J gene TRBJ2-1; no definite D call. The CDR3 loop spans 15 amino acids. The V gene lost 6 bases and the J gene lost 2 bases, with 14 bases spanning the gap. Germline loops: CDR1 MNHEY, CDR2 SMNVEV (reference sequence). The CDR3 bases are TGTGCCAGCAGCCCCCTAGGAATTACCTACAATGAGCAGTTCTTC. It yields the protein CASSPLGITYNEQFF.

This chain connects TRBV10-3 to TRBJ2-5; TRBD1 agrees at 9 bases. CDR1 and CDR2 (germline): ENHRY, SYGVKD. The CDR3 contains 16 residues. The ends lost 8 bases at V and 5 bases at J; junction bases unmatched: 15. CDR3 DNA: TGTGCCATCGCGGTACTCCCGGGACAGGGAACGGAGACCCAGTACTTC. This encodes CAIAVLPGQGTETQYF.

The J gene is TRBJ1-2, the V gene TRBV28, with D possibly matching TRBD1 (6 bases). There are 14 residues in the CDR3. Germline CDR1 MDHEN, CDR2 SYDVKM. V was shortened by 6 bases and J by 4 bases, with 15 bases between the two germline ends. CDR3 sequence (DNA): TGTGCCAGCAGAATGGAAGGGGGGGGCTATGGCTACACCTTC. Translating it yields CASRMEGGGYGYTF.

This clonotype was counted between two and nine times. The gene calls are TRBV27 and TRBJ2-7; D is unclear. V lost 0 bases to trimming and J lost 5 bases, with 14 bases between them. This CDR3 contains 15 residues. Germline CDR1 is MNHEY and CDR2 is SMNVEV (reference sequence). The CDR3 spells CASSLSAVVRNEQYF. CDR3 bases: TGTGCCAGCAGTTTATCGGCAGTCGTCCGTAACGAGCAGTACTTC.

The table lists this clonotype with a few counts. The V call is TRBV5-1, the J call TRBJ2-5; D unresolved. Between the trimmed V and J ends, which lost 1 base and 3 bases, there was a span of 10 bases. Germline V gene lookup returns CDR1 SGHRS and CDR2 YFSETQ. This CDR3 has 14 amino acids. CDR3 region: CASSLFTKEETQYF. CDR3 bases: TGCGCCAGCAGCTTGTTCACTAAAGAAGAGACCCAGTACTTC.

This clonotype occurred a few times. The rearrangement joins TRBV10-3 to TRBJ2-5; maybe TRBD1 (6 bases). V was cut by 6 bases and J by 4 bases, with 12 bases left in between. The CDR3 covers 13 residues. The germline gives CDR1 ENHRY, CDR2 SYGVKD. In nucleotides, the CDR3 is TGTGCCATCAGCAGGGGTGTTGGAGAGACCCAGTACTTC. Translated: CAISRGVGETQYF.

The chain is built from TRBV5-1 and TRBJ1-1, with TRBD1 matching over 7 bases. There are 15 residues in the CDR3. The junction had 2 bases not matched to a gene; V was cut back by 0 bases and J by 0 bases. Germline CDR1 reads SGHRS; CDR2 reads YFSETQ. For the CDR3, the DNA is TGCGCCAGCAGCTTGGCCAGGGGGGTGAACACTGAAGCTTTCTTT. It translates to CASSLARGVNTEAFF. Full variable domain (remainder filled in from reference TRBV5-1 and TRBJ1-1): KAGVTQTPRYLIKTRGQQVTLSCSPISGHRSVSWYQQTPGQGLQFLFEYFSETQRNKGNFPGRFSGRQFSNSRSEMNVSTLELGDSALYLCASSLARGVNTEAFFGQGTRLTVV.

This clonotype was recorded once. This CDR3 reads CASSFDSLSYEQYF. The DNA for the CDR3 is TGCGCCAGCAGCTTCGACAGCCTCTCCTACGAGCAGTACTTC. The V gene is TRBV5-1, the J gene TRBJ2-7, with D maybe TRBD1 (5 bases). This CDR3 is built from 14 residues. Trimming removed 2 bases from V and 0 bases from J, with 9 bases in between. CDR1 and CDR2 from the germline V gene are SGHRS and YFSETQ.

This clonotype has a handful of counts. The genes are TRBV13 and TRBJ2-7; D remains ambiguous. The V gene's germline CDR1 is PRHDT and CDR2 FYEKMQ (reference sequence). Trimming took 3 bases from V and 7 from J, leaving 10 bases between them. The CDR3 is 12 residues long. The CDR3 coding sequence is TGTGCCAGCAGCTTTCGACTTGAGGAGCAGTACTTC. It yields the protein CASSFRLEEQYF. The full variable domain, with the rest looked up from reference TRBV13 and TRBJ2-7, is AAGVIQSPRHLIKEKRETATLKCYPIPRHDTVYWYQQGPGQDPQFLISFYEKMQSDKGSIPDRFSAQQFSDYHSELNMSSLELGDSALYFCASSFRLEEQYFGPGTRLTVT.

There are a few counts of this clonotype. The V and J genes are TRBV7-2 and TRBJ2-7, with 7 bases fitting TRBD1. CDR1 and CDR2 (germline): SGHTA, FQGNSA. This CDR3 has 15 amino acids. V lost 4 bases and J lost 1; bases outside the gene matches: 7. Written as DNA, the CDR3 is TGTGCCAGCAGCTACCCCCAGGGGGAGTCCTACGAGCAGTACTTC. Protein sequence: CASSYPQGESYEQYF.

V is TRBV5-5 and J is TRBJ1-2; 7 positions match TRBD1. Germline V CDR1 and CDR2: SGHKS, YYEKEE (reference sequence). With V trimmed by 0 bases and J by 4 bases, 9 bases remained unmatched. The CDR3 covers 16 residues. The CDR3 spells CASSLAPDRLGYGYTF. CDR3 nucleotide sequence: TGTGCCAGCAGCTTGGCCCCGGACAGGCTGGGCTATGGCTACACCTTC.

This clonotype was seen a handful of times. The V gene is TRBV7-2, the J gene TRBJ2-7, with 7 bases aligning to TRBD1. The CDR3 has 15 amino acids. V lost 2 bases to trimming and J lost 1 base; unmatched junction nucleotides: 5. Germline loops: CDR1 SGHTA, CDR2 FQGNSA. In DNA, the CDR3 is TGTGCCAGCAGCTTAACAGGGGCCGTATCCTACGAGCAGTACTTC. Translating it yields CASSLTGAVSYEQYF.

This clonotype was detected only a few times. This sequence joins TRBV12-3 or TRBV12-4 and TRBJ2-7, with D possibly TRBD2 on 5 matching bases. The ends were cut back, 3 bases at V and 6 bases at J, with 9 bases in the middle. The CDR3 sequence is 12 residues long. The CDR3 loop reads CASSFPSIEQYF. CDR3 coding DNA: TGTGCCAGCAGTTTCCCTAGCATCGAGCAGTACTTC.

This chain links TRBV29-1 with TRBJ2-7; 13 positions agree with TRBD2. The CDR3 is 15 residues long. Germline assignment: CDR1 SQVTM and CDR2 ANQGSEA. Unmatched junction bases numbered 5, after V lost 6 bases and J lost 0 bases. CDR3 sequence reads: CSVAGTSGNSYEQYF. The DNA for the CDR3 is TGCAGCGTGGCCGGGACTAGCGGGAACTCCTACGAGCAGTACTTC.